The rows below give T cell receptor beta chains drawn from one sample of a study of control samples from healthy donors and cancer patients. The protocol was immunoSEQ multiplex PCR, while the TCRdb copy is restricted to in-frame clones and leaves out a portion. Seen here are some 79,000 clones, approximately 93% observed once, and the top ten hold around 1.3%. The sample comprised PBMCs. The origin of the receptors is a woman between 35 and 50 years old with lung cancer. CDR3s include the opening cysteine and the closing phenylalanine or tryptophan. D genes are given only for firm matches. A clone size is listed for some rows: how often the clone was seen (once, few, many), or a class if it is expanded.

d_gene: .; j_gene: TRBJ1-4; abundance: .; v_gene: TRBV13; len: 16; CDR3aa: CASSLGYGATNEKLFF; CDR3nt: TGTGCCAGCAGCTTAGGGTACGGCGCAACTAATGAAAAACTGTTTTTT
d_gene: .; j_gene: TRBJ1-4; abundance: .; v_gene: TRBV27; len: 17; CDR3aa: CASSSPDSSITNEKLFF; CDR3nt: TGTGCCAGCAGTTCGCCGGACAGCTCTATAACTAATGAAAAACTGTTTTTT
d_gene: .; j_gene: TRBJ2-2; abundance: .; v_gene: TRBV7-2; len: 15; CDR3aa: CASSPSGTVTGELFF; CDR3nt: TGTGCCAGCAGCCCCTCCGGGACCGTCACCGGGGAGCTGTTTTTT
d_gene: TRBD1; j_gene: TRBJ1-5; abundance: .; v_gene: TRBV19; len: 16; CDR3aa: CASSTTWDRSNQPQHF; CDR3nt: TGTGCCAGTAGTACGACCTGGGACAGGAGCAATCAGCCCCAGCATTTT
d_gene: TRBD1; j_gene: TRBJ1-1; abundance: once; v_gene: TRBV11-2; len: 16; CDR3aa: CASSQTGTGKGTEAFF; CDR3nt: TGTGCCAGCAGCCAAACCGGGACAGGGAAGGGCACTGAAGCTTTCTTT
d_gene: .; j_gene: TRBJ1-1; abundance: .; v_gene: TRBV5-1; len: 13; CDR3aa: CASMRMENTEAFF; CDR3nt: TGCGCCAGCATGAGGATGGAGAACACTGAAGCTTTCTTT
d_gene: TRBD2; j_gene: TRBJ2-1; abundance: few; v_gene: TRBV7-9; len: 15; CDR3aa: CASSPGTSGGNEQFF; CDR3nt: TGTGCCAGCAGCCCTGGGACTAGCGGGGGGAATGAGCAGTTCTTC
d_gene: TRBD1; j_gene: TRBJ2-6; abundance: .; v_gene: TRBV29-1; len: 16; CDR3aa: CSVGGTGFSGANVLTF; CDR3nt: TGCAGCGTTGGAGGGACAGGCTTCTCTGGGGCCAACGTCCTGACTTTC
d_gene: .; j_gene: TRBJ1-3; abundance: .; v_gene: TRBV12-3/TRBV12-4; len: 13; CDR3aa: CASSFVSGNTIYF; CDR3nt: TGTGCCAGCAGTTTTGTCTCTGGAAACACCATATATTTT
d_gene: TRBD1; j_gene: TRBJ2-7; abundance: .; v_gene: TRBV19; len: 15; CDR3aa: CASSFGQGSTYEQYF; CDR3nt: TGTGCCAGTAGCTTCGGACAGGGGAGTACCTACGAGCAGTACTTC
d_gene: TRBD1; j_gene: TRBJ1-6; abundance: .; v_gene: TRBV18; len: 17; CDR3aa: CASSLTGDWYYNSPLHF; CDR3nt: TGTGCCAGCTCACTTACAGGGGATTGGTACTATAATTCACCCCTCCACTTT
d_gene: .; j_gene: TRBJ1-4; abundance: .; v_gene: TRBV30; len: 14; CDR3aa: CACKQLPTNEKLFF; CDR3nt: TGTGCCTGCAAACAGCTCCCAACTAATGAAAAACTGTTTTTT
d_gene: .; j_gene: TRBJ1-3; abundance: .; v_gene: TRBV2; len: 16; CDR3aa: CASSLRWVSSGNTIYF; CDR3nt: TGTGCCAGCTCCCTGAGGTGGGTGAGCTCTGGAAACACCATATATTTT
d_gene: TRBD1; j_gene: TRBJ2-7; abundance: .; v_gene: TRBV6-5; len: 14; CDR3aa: CASRHRTGPYEQYF; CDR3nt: TGTGCCAGCCGACACAGGACAGGGCCCTACGAGCAGTACTTC
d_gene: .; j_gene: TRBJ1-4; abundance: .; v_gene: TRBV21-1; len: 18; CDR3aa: CASSKVSRAWTGHEKLFF; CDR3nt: TGTGCCAGCAGCAAAGTGAGTCGGGCCTGGACAGGGCATGAAAAACTGTTTTTT
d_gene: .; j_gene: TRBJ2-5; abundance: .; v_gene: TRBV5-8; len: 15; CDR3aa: CASSLSIDYQETQYF; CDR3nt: TGTGCCAGCAGCCTGAGTATAGACTACCAAGAGACCCAGTACTTC
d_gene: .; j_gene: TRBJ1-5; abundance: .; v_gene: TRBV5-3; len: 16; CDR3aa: CARSLSAKNSNQPQHF; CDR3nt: TGTGCCAGAAGCTTGTCGGCAAAAAATAGCAATCAGCCCCAGCATTTT
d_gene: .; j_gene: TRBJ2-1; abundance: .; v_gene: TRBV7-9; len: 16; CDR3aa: CASSLARGGTGDEQFF; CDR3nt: TGTGCCAGCAGCTTAGCGCGCGGGGGCACCGGGGATGAGCAGTTCTTC
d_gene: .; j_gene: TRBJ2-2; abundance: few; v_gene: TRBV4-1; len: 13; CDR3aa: CASSHGGTGELFF; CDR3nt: TGCGCCAGCAGCCATGGGGGGACCGGGGAGCTGTTTTTT
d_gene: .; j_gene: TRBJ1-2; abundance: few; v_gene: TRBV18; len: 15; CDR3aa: CASSPFQGDLYGYTF; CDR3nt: TGTGCCAGCTCACCGTTTCAAGGCGATCTCTATGGCTACACCTTC
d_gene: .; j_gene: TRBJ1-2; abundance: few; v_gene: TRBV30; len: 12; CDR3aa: CAFDTENYGYTF; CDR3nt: TGTGCCTTTGACACCGAGAACTATGGCTACACCTTC
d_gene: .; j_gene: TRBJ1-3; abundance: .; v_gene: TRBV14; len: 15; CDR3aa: CASNPLGGSGNTIYF; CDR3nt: TGTGCCAGCAACCCATTGGGGGGAAGCGGAAACACCATATATTTT
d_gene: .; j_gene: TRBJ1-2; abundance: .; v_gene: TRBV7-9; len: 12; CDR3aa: CASSLEGGGYTF; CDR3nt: TGTGCCAGCAGCTTAGAGGGGGGAGGCTACACCTTC
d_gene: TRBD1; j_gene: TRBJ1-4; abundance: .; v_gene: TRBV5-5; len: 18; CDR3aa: CASSPSAGTGPRNEKLFF; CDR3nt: TGTGCCAGCAGCCCCTCGGCAGGGACAGGGCCTCGAAATGAAAAACTGTTTTTT
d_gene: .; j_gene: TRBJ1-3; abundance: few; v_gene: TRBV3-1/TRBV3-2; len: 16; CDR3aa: CASSQPGQPSGNTIYF; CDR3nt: TGTGCCAGCAGCCAACCAGGCCAACCCTCTGGAAACACCATATATTTT